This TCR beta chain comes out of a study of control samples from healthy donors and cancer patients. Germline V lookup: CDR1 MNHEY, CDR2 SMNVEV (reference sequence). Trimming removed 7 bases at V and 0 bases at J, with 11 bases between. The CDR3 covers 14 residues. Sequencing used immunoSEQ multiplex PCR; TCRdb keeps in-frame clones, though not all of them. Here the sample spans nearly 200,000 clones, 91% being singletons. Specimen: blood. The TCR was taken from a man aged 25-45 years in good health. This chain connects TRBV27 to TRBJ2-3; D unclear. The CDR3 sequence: CASKPLASTDTQYF. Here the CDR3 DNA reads TGTGCCAGCAAACCCCTGGCTAGCACAGATACGCAGTATTTT.